These 12 T cell receptor beta chains share one sample of origin, sequenced in a study of OX40 agonist ivuxolimab in advanced cancers. Using immunoSEQ multiplex PCR, the repertoire was profiled, and TCRdb retains in-frame clones only, with some absent. In the table there are under 60,000 clones, approximately 94% of which are singletons. The source was CD4+ or CD8+ T cells sorted from blood, collected in a trial of the OX40 agonist ivuxolimab. Receptors were obtained from an adult with an advanced solid tumor such as melanoma, head and neck, liver or kidney cancer.

This sequence joins TRBV19 and TRBJ2-7; 11 nucleotides match TRBD1. The germline gives CDR1 LNHDA, CDR2 SQIVND (reference sequence). V dropped 4 bases and J dropped 6; count of bases not matched to a gene: 5. The CDR3 is 14 amino acids. The CDR3 DNA sequence: TGTGCCAGTAGTACCCGGGACAGGGGGGGCGAGCAGTACTTC. Protein: CASSTRDRGGEQYF.

The genes are TRBV10-3 and TRBJ2-3; possible D gene TRBD2, 6 bases. The CDR3 length is 16 residues. The V gene's germline CDR1 is ENHRY and CDR2 SYGVKD. V was shortened by 5 bases and J by 2 bases, with 17 bases between the two germline ends. The CDR3 spells CAISYLGAGPTDTQYF. The CDR3 region has the DNA TGTGCCATCAGTTATCTAGGGGCGGGGCCCACAGATACGCAGTATTTT.

This clone has just a few counts. The V and J genes are TRBV5-5 and TRBJ2-7; 7 bases agree with TRBD1. This CDR3 spans 17 amino acids. The germline gives CDR1 SGHKS, CDR2 YYEKEE (reference sequence). The V gene end was trimmed by 4 bases and the J gene end by 0 bases; junction bases not matched to a gene: 13. The CDR3 sequence: CASSIGVVDRSSYEQYF. CDR3 nucleotide sequence: TGTGCCAGCAGCATCGGGGTCGTGGACAGGAGCTCCTACGAGCAGTACTTC.

The genes are TRBV10-3 and TRBJ2-7; 14 nucleotides match TRBD2. Germline CDR1 ENHRY, CDR2 SYGVKD. This CDR3 comprises 14 residues. V trimming: 8 bases; J trimming: 2 bases; junction bases outside the gene matches: 2. CDR3 sequence: CAIQGLAGAYEQYF. In DNA, the CDR3 is TGTGCCATCCAGGGACTAGCGGGAGCCTACGAGCAGTACTTC.

The chain links TRBV28 to TRBJ2-5; D tentatively reads TRBD1 or TRBD2 (6 bases each). Germline V CDR1 and CDR2: MDHEN, SYDVKM. Trimming removed 3 bases at V and 4 bases at J, with 9 bases between. The CDR3 loop spans 13 amino acids. CDR3 nucleotides: TGTGCCAGCAGTTTTGGGGGGCGAGAGACCCAGTACTTC. This encodes CASSFGGRETQYF.

CDR3 coding DNA: TGTGCCAGCAGGAGCCGGGTAAACTACGAGCAGTACTTC. Its translation is CASRSRVNYEQYF. V gene TRBV28 combines with J gene TRBJ2-7; D not certain. V dropped 6 bases and J dropped 3 bases, with 12 bases sitting between them. The CDR3 is 13 amino acids. Germline lookup yields CDR1 MDHEN and CDR2 SYDVKM.

This clone has just one count. V gene TRBV19 combines with J gene TRBJ2-3; the D gene is possibly TRBD1 (5 bases). The CDR3 runs to 15 residues. Between the trimmed V and J ends, which lost 7 bases and 1 base, there was a span of 15 bases. In germline, CDR1 is LNHDA, CDR2 SQIVND (reference sequence). For the CDR3, the DNA is TGTGCCAGTACTCGTAAGGACACTCGCACAGATACGCAGTATTTT. Amino acids: CASTRKDTRTDTQYF.

This chain joins TRBV4-3 and TRBJ2-7; tentatively, D is TRBD1 or TRBD2 (6 bases each). CDR1 and CDR2 from the germline V gene are LGHNA and YSLEER. The CDR3 totals 14 residues. V lost 0 bases to trimming and J lost 7 bases, with 13 bases between them. The CDR3 loop reads CASSQEEEGEEQYF. Written as DNA, the CDR3 is TGCGCCAGCAGCCAAGAGGAGGAGGGGGAAGAGCAGTACTTC.

The rearrangement joins TRBV29-1 to TRBJ1-4; D gene uncertain. The CDR3 is 14 residues long. V was shortened by 6 bases and J by 6 bases, with 17 bases between the two germline ends. Germline values: CDR1 SQVTM, CDR2 ANQGSEA. The CDR3 region is CSVHNSNADEKLFF. The DNA of the CDR3 is TGCAGCGTCCATAACAGCAACGCGGATGAAAAACTGTTTTTT.

The gene calls are TRBV9 and TRBJ1-2, with D unclear. The CDR3 runs 15 residues. V lost 3 bases to trimming and J lost 1 base, with 13 bases between them. Germline V CDR1 and CDR2: SGDLS, YYNGEE. The CDR3 bases are TGTGCCAGCAGCGAGATGGCGTTTGGTAACTATGGCTACACCTTC. As protein: CASSEMAFGNYGYTF.

This clone was observed once. The chain uses TRBV5-1 and TRBJ2-2; 7 nucleotides align to TRBD2. Losses at the gene ends were 1 base for V and 1 base for J; bases not matched to a gene: 4. The germline V gene has CDR1 SGHRS and CDR2 YFSETQ. This CDR3 contains 16 residues. The CDR3 here is CASSLFPSGNTGELFF. The CDR3 region has the DNA TGCGCCAGCAGCTTGTTCCCTAGCGGGAACACCGGGGAGCTGTTTTTT.

The chain uses TRBV5-1 and TRBJ2-1; no clear D. Germline CDR1 SGHRS, CDR2 YFSETQ. Trimming took 2 bases from V and 8 from J, leaving 5 bases between them. The CDR3 extends over 11 amino acids. The CDR3 DNA follows: TGCGCCAGCAGCTTCGTCGATGAGCAGTTCTTC. Translated: CASSFVDEQFF.